The sample holds a few counts of the clone carrying this TCR beta chain. Its target is unknown. RNA transcripts yielded amplified TCR beta CDR3 regions. Primed by the HTBI set, a first-round RT-PCR was run on the TCR CDR3. TCRdb used MiXCR to reprocess the multiplex PCR reads, holding one entry per CDR3 protein. Of 300,000 to 350,000 distinct CDR3 sequences in the sample, roughly a fifth are singletons; the top ten hold around 50%. Patients aged 18 to 65 had newly diagnosed hyperthyroidism of under 2 months' duration. Pregnant or lactating patients were excluded, as were those with uncontrolled infection or other autoimmune disease. The data were taken from a study of T cells in Graves' hyperthyroidism and ophthalmopathy. General observations from the study: Blood also contained most expanded thyroid clonotypes above 0.001.

The sample was blood. This TCR was sampled from a woman aged 50 to 60 with Graves' hyperthyroidism.

The CDR3 loop reads CASSPPFRTSGGTVTQYF. The CDR3 DNA reads as TGTGCCAGCAGTCCCCCCTTTCGAACTAGCGGGGGTACTGTTACGCAGTATTTT. The chain links TRBV28 to TRBJ2-3; 11 bases map to TRBD2. Germline lookup yields CDR1 MDHEN and CDR2 SYDVKM. Trimming removed 5 bases from V and 8 bases from J; junction bases left unmatched: 18. The CDR3 is 18 residues long. The full variable domain, its missing parts supplied by reference TRBV28 and TRBJ2-3, is DVKVTQSSRYLVKRTGEKVFLECVQDMDHENMFWYRQDPGLGLRLIYFSYDVKMKEKGDIPEGYSVSREKKERFSLILESASTNQTSMYLCASSPPFRTSGGTVTQYFGPGTRLTVL.